The T cell receptor (beta chain) described here comes from a study of T-cell reconstitution after alpha-beta-depleted transplantation in children. V lost 2 bases to trimming and J lost 2 bases, with 17 bases between them. Per the germline V gene, CDR1 is SGHRS and CDR2 is YFSETQ. This CDR3 has 16 residues. This sample's TCRbeta library carried unique molecular identifier barcodes. TCRdb recomputed calls from the PCR reads with MiXCR, one row per CDR3 protein. The table has hundreds of thousands of distinct CDR3 sequences, under 12% seen once. This clonotype was obtained from a human donor who donated a stem cell graft to a child with acute myeloid leukemia. The J gene is TRBJ2-7, the V gene TRBV5-1; TRBD1 might be the D (6 bases). Specimen: PBMCs from the stem cell graft donor, collected from the stem cell graft. The CDR3 protein is CASSLLAVGQTYEQYF. CDR3 in DNA: TGCGCCAGCAGCTTACTTGCGGTAGGACAGACCTACGAGCAGTACTTC.